This T cell receptor (beta chain) was sequenced for a study of T-cell reconstitution after alpha-beta-depleted transplantation in children. This clonotype was observed at least ten times. The antigen remains undetermined. Study observations and caveats: Alpha-beta T cells about two months after transplant reportedly derived from several hundred expanded graft clones. There were some patients whose high TCRbeta diversity at day 60 came from surviving recipient T cells and thymic progenitors. Among T cells one year after transplant, newly produced cells accounted for most counts and diversity.

During its preparation, the TCRbeta library received unique molecular identifiers. TCRdb passed the PCR reads through MiXCR, listing each CDR3 protein once. The sample contains about 200,000 distinct CDR3 sequences, 6.6% of which appear only once. The germline CDR1 and CDR2 sequences are SQVTM and ANQGSEA. This CDR3 is built from 13 residues. V was trimmed by 4 bases and J by 7 bases, leaving 13 bases between them. The receptor comes from a boy under 10 years old with acute lymphoblastic leukemia, due to receive a stem cell transplant. The sequencing used PBMCs, collected before TCRalphabeta/CD19-depleted stem cell transplant. The chain joins TRBV29-1 to TRBJ1-4, with D possibly being TRBD1 (5 bases). CDR3 bases: TGCAGCGTTGGCCAGGGCAAAGGTGAAAAACTGTTTTTT. Protein sequence: CSVGQGKGEKLFF. Looking up the rest from reference TRBV29-1 and TRBJ1-4 gives the full variable domain: SAVISQKPSRDICQRGTSLTIQCQVDSQVTMMFWYRQQPGQSLTLIATANQGSEATYESGFVIDKFPISRPNLTFSTLTVSNMSPEDSSIYLCSVGQGKGEKLFFGSGTQLSVL.